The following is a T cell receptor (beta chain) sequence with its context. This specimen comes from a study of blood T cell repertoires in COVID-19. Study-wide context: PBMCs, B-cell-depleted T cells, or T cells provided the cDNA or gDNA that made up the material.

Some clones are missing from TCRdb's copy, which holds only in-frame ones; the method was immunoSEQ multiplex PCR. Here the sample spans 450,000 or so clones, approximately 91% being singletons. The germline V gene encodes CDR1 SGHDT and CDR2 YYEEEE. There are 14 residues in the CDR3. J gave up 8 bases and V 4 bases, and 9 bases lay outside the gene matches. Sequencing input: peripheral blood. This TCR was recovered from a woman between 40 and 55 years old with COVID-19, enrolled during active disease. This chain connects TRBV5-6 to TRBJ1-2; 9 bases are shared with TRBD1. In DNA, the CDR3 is TGTGCCAGCAGCGGCTTACAGGGGGCGATAGGCTACACCTTC. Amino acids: CASSGLQGAIGYTF.